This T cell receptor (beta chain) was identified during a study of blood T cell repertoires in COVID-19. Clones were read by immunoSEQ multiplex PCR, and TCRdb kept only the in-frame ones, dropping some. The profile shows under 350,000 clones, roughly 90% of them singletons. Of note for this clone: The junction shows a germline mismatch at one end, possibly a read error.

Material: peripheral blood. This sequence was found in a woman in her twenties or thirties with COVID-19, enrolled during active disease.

The CDR3 DNA sequence: TGTGCCAGTAAGTCGCTAGCGACCTACAGTGAGCAGTTCTTC. Amino acid sequence: CASKSLATYSEQFF. The chain joins TRBV19 to TRBJ2-1, with a weak D call TRBD2 (6 bases). Germline CDR1 and CDR2: LNHDA and SQIVND (reference sequence). CDR3 length equals 14 residues.